This entry lists 18 T cell receptor beta chains sequenced from one sample in a study of blood T cell repertoires in COVID-19. TCRdb's copy holds only in-frame clones and misses some; the assay was immunoSEQ multiplex PCR. In the table there are around 110,000 clones, 90% to 95% of which are singletons. Sample: peripheral blood. The receptors were sampled from a woman younger than 45 with acute or convalescent COVID-19.

The chain joins TRBV29-1 to TRBJ1-2, with D possibly TRBD1 on 6 matching bases. The CDR3 loop spans 13 amino acids. The germline V gene encodes CDR1 SQVTM and CDR2 ANQGSEA. Trimming stripped 4 bases from V and 7 bases from J, with 16 bases between. The CDR3 DNA sequence: TGCAGCGTTGTAGCGCAGGGGAATAGTGGCTACACCTTC. Amino acid sequence: CSVVAQGNSGYTF.

The chain is built from TRBV7-2 and TRBJ1-5, with unresolved D. The CDR3 is 13 residues long. The V end was cut by 1 base, the J end by 4 bases, with 5 bases between. Germline V lookup: CDR1 SGHTA, CDR2 FQGNSA. This CDR3 reads CASSLDSNQPQHF. The CDR3 region has the DNA TGTGCCAGCAGCTTAGACAGTAATCAGCCCCAGCATTTT. Drawing the rest from reference TRBV7-2 and TRBJ1-5, the complete variable domain is GAGVSQSPSNKVTEKGKDVELRCDPISGHTALYWYRQSLGQGLEFLIYFQGNSAPDKSGLPSDRFSAERTGGSVSTLTIQRTQQEDSAVYLCASSLDSNQPQHFGDGTRLSIL.

The chain is built from TRBV2 and TRBJ1-1; D gene unclear. The germline V and J ends were trimmed by 1 base and 0 bases, with 3 bases remaining between them. Germline CDR1 and CDR2: SNHLY and FYNNEI. The CDR3 covers 13 residues. The CDR3 DNA is TGTGCCAGCAGTGAAGGGCTGAACACTGAAGCTTTCTTT. This gives the protein CASSEGLNTEAFF.

The gene calls are TRBV24-1 and TRBJ1-2; tentatively, D is TRBD1 (6 bases). V gave up 6 bases and J gave up 8 bases, with 9 bases separating them. Germline V CDR1 and CDR2: KGHDR, SFDVKD. This CDR3 has 11 residues. For the CDR3, the DNA is TGTGCCACCAGTTCAGGGGACGGCTACACCTTC. It codes for CATSSGDGYTF.

As to this clone: This sample also contains other DNA sequences that code for the same CDR3. The chain has TRBV15 and TRBJ1-2; 8 bases agree with TRBD1. This CDR3 contains 14 residues. Germline V lookup: CDR1 LNHNV, CDR2 YYDKDF (reference sequence). Trimming cost V 1 base and J 4 bases; bases outside gene matches: 2. CDR3 sequence reads: CATSRGDRGYGYTF. CDR3 bases: TGTGCCACCAGCAGAGGAGACAGGGGCTATGGCTACACCTTC.

J is TRBJ1-6 and V is TRBV19; TRBD1 matches at 9 bases. The CDR3 totals 16 residues. Trimming at V came to 7 bases and at J to 10 bases, leaving 14 bases not matched to a gene. Germline CDR1 is LNHDA and CDR2 is SQIVND (reference sequence). The CDR3 sequence: CASNPGTGRVGSPLHF. In nucleotides, the CDR3 is TGTGCCAGTAACCCGGGGACAGGGAGGGTCGGATCACCCCTCCACTTT.

The chain employs TRBV5-4 and TRBJ2-6, with TRBD2 matching over 10 bases. V was pared by 7 bases and J by 10 bases, with 8 bases of the junction left unmatched. This CDR3 contains 14 residues. Germline assignment: CDR1 SGHNT and CDR2 YYREEE (reference sequence). CDR3 loop: CASLTSGVGNVLTF. The CDR3 nucleotides read TGTGCCAGCCTAACTAGCGGGGTCGGGAACGTCCTGACTTTC.

The chain has TRBV27 and TRBJ2-2; D not certain. Germline V gene data show CDR1 as MNHEY and CDR2 as SMNVEV (reference sequence). This CDR3 is built from 15 residues. V was cut by 5 bases and J by 4 bases, with 14 bases left in between. CDR3: CASSPLDPGTGELFF. The CDR3 DNA reads TGTGCCAGCAGTCCCCTTGACCCGGGCACCGGGGAGCTGTTTTTT.

The V and J genes are TRBV21-1 and TRBJ1-3; TRBD1, the table's D call, was not compared with the DNA. TRBV21-1 is described as a pseudogene. The CDR3 runs 19 residues. This CDR3 is CASSRSWKRQVRVGNTIYF. The CDR3 DNA is TGTGCCAGCAGCAGAAGTTGGAAAAGACAGGTGCGGGTTGGAAACACCATATATTTT.

This CDR3 reads CASSTPPGEQFF. CDR3 nucleotides: TGTGCCAGCAGCACGCCGCCGGGGGAGCAGTTCTTC. The rearrangement links TRBV5-6 to TRBJ2-1; TRBD2 might be the D (5 bases). From germline, CDR1 is SGHDT and CDR2 YYEEEE. V lost 4 bases and J lost 10, with 12 bases in between. The CDR3 is 12 amino acids.

This chain uses TRBV19 with TRBJ1-2; TRBD1 might be the D (5 bases). The CDR3 is made up of 16 amino acids. Germline-derived CDR1 and CDR2 are LNHDA and SQIVND (reference sequence). V lost 7 bases to trimming and J lost 4 bases, with 22 bases between them. The CDR3 coding sequence is TGTGCCAGTAATCGGGCCGGCCTTGGACATATCTATGGCTACACCTTC. Translating it yields CASNRAGLGHIYGYTF.

This chain uses TRBV5-1 with TRBJ1-3; the D is unclear. This CDR3 is 15 amino acids long. Germline V gene sequence: CDR1 SGHRS, CDR2 YFSETQ. The V gene lost 4 bases and the J gene lost 0 bases, with 11 bases spanning the gap. DNA of the CDR3: TGCGCCAGCAGCCCCCCTGAGAGCTCTGGAAACACCATATATTTT. Amino acid sequence: CASSPPESSGNTIYF.

The V gene is TRBV4-2, the J gene TRBJ1-1; the D is unclear. Germline values: CDR1 LGHNA, CDR2 YNFKEQ. V was shortened by 3 bases and J by 3 bases, with 14 bases between the two germline ends. The CDR3 has 15 amino acids. CDR3 nucleotide sequence: TGTGCCAGCAGCCAGGGTAGAGGGATTGACACTGAAGCTTTCTTT. Translation: CASSQGRGIDTEAFF.

The V call is TRBV21-1, the J call TRBJ1-1. TRBV21-1 is classified as a pseudogene. The CDR3 runs to 15 residues. The CDR3 is CASSGPRDMNTEAFF. The CDR3 region has the DNA TGTGCCAGCAGCGGCCCCCGGGATATGAACACTGAAGCTTTCTTT.

The J gene is TRBJ2-6, the V gene TRBV28; D unresolved. Per the germline V gene, CDR1 is MDHEN and CDR2 is SYDVKM. This CDR3 contains 15 residues. V dropped 2 bases and J dropped 1 base, with 6 bases sitting between them. The CDR3 reads CASSLAGSGANVLTF. Here the CDR3 DNA reads TGTGCCAGCAGTTTAGCAGGATCTGGGGCCAACGTCCTGACTTTC. Full variable domain (missing parts from reference TRBV28 and TRBJ2-6): DVKVTQSSRYLVKRTGEKVFLECVQDMDHENMFWYRQDPGLGLRLIYFSYDVKMKEKGDIPEGYSVSREKKERFSLILESASTNQTSMYLCASSLAGSGANVLTFGAGSRLTVL.

This rearrangement joins TRBV6-6 to TRBJ1-2; TRBD1 matches at 12 bases. Germline CDR1 is MNHNY and CDR2 is SVGAGI (reference sequence). The CDR3 has 14 amino acids. V lost 7 bases and J lost 8; bases outside the gene matches: 8. The CDR3 bases are TGTGCCAGCACCAAGGGGGACAGGGGGCGCGGCTACACCTTC. Translation gives CASTKGDRGRGYTF.

V is TRBV24-1 and J is TRBJ1-1; TRBD1 matches at 8 bases. V lost 5 bases and J lost 3; bases outside the gene matches: 4. Germline assignment: CDR1 KGHDR and CDR2 SFDVKD. The CDR3 is made up of 14 amino acids. The CDR3, as DNA: TGTGCCACCAGTGGGACAGGGTTGGACACTGAAGCTTTCTTT. Translating gives CATSGTGLDTEAFF.

The chain couples TRBV6-6 to TRBJ2-7, with D possibly TRBD1 on 6 matching bases. The V gene's germline CDR1 is MNHNY and CDR2 SVGAGI (reference sequence). V lost 6 bases and J lost 4, with 16 bases in between. The CDR3 runs to 14 residues. The CDR3 bases are TGTGCCAGCAGCCGCCGGGACACGGAGTACGAGCAGTACTTC. Translated: CASSRRDTEYEQYF.